This T cell receptor beta chain comes out of a study of blood T cells in healthy people across ages. A sample-barcoded 5' primer and a J-beta primer mix were used in a second PCR of about 7 to 12 cycles. Each TCR beta cDNA got a 12-nucleotide random molecular identifier. TCRdb used MiXCR to reprocess the 5' RACE reads, holding one entry per CDR3 protein. This sample has about 1,500,000 distinct CDR3 sequences, with approximately 40% found just once. PBMCs numbering at least 6 million were isolated per sample. Total RNA extracted from each sample amounted to at least 6 micrograms. In germline, CDR1 is SEHNR, CDR2 FQNEAQ (reference sequence). With 5 bases clipped from V and 1 base from J, the junction kept 9 bases outside the gene matches. This CDR3 is 18 amino acids long. With regard to this clonotype: What it binds is not known.

Findings of the study overall: Significant beta diversity loss was already apparent by age approximately 38, declining roughly linearly.

The chain carries TRBV7-9 and TRBJ2-1; 12 bases line up with TRBD2. Sequencing was carried out using blood. The receptor's source is a woman aged 18-30 years in good health. CDR3 region: CASSVLAGGPESYNEQFF. DNA for the CDR3: TGTGCCAGCAGCGTCCTAGCGGGAGGGCCTGAATCCTACAATGAGCAGTTCTTC.